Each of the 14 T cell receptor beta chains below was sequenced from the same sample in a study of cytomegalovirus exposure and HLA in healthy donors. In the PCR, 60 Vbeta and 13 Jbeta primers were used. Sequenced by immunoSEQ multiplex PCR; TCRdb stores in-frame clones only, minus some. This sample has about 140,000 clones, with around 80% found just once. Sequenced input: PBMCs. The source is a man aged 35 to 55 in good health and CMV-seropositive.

This CDR3 reads CASKTRQGVQPQHF. For the CDR3, the DNA is TGTGCCAGCAAAACCCGGCAGGGCGTACAGCCCCAGCATTTT. The rearrangement links TRBV2 to TRBJ1-5, with a weak D call TRBD1 (5 bases). CDR3 length: 14 amino acids. Trimming pared 7 bases from V and 7 bases from J, leaving 17 bases between. Germline CDR1 and CDR2: SNHLY and FYNNEI.

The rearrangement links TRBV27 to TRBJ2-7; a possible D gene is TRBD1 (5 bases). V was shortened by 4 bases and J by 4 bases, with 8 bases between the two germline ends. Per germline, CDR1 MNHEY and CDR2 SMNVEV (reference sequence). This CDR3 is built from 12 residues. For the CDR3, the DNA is TGTGCCAGCAGTTCGGACACTTACGAGCAGTACTTC. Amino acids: CASSSDTYEQYF.

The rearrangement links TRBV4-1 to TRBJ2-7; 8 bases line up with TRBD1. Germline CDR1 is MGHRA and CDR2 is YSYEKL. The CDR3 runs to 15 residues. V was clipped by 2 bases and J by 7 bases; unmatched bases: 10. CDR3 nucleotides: TGCGCCAGCAGCCAACCGACAGGGGCTCTAGGAGAGCAGTACTTC. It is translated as CASSQPTGALGEQYF.

CDR3 bases: TGTGCCTGGAGTGGTGGGAGGGCCTCGGAGACCCAGTACTTC. Translation gives CAWSGGRASETQYF. V is TRBV30 and J is TRBJ2-5; 7 nucleotides agree with TRBD2. Germline V gives CDR1 GTSNPN, CDR2 SVGIG (reference sequence). V shed 1 base, J shed 5 bases, and the junction held 7 bases outside the gene matches. The CDR3 is 14 residues long.

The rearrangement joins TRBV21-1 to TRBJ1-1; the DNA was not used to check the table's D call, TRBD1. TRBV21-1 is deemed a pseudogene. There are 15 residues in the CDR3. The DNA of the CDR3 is TGTGCCAGCAGCAAAGAGGGACAGGGGCCCACTGAAGCTTTCTTT. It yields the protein CASSKEGQGPTEAFF.

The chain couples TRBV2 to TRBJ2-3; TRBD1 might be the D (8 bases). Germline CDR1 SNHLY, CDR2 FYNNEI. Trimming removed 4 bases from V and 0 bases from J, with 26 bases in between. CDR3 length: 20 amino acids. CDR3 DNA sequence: TGTGCCAGCAGTGGGAGGGGAACAGGGGGTGTTAGCGGGAGCACAGATACGCAGTATTTT. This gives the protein CASSGRGTGGVSGSTDTQYF.

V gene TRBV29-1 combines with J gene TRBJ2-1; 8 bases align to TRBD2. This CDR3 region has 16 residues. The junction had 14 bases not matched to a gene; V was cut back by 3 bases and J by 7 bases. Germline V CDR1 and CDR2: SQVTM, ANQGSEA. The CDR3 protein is CSVDPVLAVESNEQFF. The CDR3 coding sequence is TGCAGCGTTGACCCAGTACTAGCGGTGGAGTCTAATGAGCAGTTCTTC.

CDR3 protein: CASSKRAGQGDSYEQYF. CDR3 nucleotides: TGTGCCAGCAGCAAACGGGCGGGACAGGGGGACTCCTACGAGCAGTACTTC. This chain links TRBV21-1 with TRBJ2-7; TRBD1 reflects the table's D call only, with no check against the DNA. TRBV21-1 is recorded as a pseudogene. The CDR3 is made up of 17 amino acids.

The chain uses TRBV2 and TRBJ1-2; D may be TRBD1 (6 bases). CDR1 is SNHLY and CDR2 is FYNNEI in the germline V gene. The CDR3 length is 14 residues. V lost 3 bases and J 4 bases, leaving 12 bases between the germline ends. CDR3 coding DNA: TGTGCCAGCAGTGAGACAGGATATACCTATGGCTACACCTTC. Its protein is CASSETGYTYGYTF.

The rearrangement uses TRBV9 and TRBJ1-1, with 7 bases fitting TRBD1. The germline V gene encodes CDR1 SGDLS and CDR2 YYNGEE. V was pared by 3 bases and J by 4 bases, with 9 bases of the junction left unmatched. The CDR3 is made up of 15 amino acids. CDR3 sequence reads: CASSATQGPITEAFF. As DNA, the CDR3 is TGTGCCAGCAGCGCAACACAGGGGCCGATCACTGAAGCTTTCTTT.

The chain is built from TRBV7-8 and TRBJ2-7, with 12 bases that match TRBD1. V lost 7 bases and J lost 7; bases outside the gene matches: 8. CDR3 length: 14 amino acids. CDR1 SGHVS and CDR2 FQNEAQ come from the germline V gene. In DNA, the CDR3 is TGTGCCAGCACGACGGGACAGGGGGCGAGTGAGCAGTACTTC. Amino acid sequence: CASTTGQGASEQYF.

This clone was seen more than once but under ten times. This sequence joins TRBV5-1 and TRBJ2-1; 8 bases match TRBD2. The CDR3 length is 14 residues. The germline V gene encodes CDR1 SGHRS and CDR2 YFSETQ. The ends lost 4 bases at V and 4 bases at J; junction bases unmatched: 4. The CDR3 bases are TGCGCCAGCAGCGAAACTAGCGGTTACAATGAGCAGTTCTTC. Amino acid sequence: CASSETSGYNEQFF.

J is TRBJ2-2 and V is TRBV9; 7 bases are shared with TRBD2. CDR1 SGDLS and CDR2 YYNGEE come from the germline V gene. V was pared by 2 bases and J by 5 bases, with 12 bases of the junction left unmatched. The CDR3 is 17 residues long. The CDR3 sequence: CASSVDPRREFTGELFF. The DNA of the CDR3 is TGTGCCAGCAGCGTGGACCCCAGGCGGGAGTTTACCGGGGAGCTGTTTTTT.

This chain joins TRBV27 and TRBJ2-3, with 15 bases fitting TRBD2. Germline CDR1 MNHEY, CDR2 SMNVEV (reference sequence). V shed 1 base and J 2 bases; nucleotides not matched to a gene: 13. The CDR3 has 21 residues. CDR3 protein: CASSLLLWTSGGASVTDTQYF. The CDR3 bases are TGTGCCAGCAGTTTATTGCTTTGGACTAGCGGGGGGGCGAGTGTCACAGATACGCAGTATTTT.